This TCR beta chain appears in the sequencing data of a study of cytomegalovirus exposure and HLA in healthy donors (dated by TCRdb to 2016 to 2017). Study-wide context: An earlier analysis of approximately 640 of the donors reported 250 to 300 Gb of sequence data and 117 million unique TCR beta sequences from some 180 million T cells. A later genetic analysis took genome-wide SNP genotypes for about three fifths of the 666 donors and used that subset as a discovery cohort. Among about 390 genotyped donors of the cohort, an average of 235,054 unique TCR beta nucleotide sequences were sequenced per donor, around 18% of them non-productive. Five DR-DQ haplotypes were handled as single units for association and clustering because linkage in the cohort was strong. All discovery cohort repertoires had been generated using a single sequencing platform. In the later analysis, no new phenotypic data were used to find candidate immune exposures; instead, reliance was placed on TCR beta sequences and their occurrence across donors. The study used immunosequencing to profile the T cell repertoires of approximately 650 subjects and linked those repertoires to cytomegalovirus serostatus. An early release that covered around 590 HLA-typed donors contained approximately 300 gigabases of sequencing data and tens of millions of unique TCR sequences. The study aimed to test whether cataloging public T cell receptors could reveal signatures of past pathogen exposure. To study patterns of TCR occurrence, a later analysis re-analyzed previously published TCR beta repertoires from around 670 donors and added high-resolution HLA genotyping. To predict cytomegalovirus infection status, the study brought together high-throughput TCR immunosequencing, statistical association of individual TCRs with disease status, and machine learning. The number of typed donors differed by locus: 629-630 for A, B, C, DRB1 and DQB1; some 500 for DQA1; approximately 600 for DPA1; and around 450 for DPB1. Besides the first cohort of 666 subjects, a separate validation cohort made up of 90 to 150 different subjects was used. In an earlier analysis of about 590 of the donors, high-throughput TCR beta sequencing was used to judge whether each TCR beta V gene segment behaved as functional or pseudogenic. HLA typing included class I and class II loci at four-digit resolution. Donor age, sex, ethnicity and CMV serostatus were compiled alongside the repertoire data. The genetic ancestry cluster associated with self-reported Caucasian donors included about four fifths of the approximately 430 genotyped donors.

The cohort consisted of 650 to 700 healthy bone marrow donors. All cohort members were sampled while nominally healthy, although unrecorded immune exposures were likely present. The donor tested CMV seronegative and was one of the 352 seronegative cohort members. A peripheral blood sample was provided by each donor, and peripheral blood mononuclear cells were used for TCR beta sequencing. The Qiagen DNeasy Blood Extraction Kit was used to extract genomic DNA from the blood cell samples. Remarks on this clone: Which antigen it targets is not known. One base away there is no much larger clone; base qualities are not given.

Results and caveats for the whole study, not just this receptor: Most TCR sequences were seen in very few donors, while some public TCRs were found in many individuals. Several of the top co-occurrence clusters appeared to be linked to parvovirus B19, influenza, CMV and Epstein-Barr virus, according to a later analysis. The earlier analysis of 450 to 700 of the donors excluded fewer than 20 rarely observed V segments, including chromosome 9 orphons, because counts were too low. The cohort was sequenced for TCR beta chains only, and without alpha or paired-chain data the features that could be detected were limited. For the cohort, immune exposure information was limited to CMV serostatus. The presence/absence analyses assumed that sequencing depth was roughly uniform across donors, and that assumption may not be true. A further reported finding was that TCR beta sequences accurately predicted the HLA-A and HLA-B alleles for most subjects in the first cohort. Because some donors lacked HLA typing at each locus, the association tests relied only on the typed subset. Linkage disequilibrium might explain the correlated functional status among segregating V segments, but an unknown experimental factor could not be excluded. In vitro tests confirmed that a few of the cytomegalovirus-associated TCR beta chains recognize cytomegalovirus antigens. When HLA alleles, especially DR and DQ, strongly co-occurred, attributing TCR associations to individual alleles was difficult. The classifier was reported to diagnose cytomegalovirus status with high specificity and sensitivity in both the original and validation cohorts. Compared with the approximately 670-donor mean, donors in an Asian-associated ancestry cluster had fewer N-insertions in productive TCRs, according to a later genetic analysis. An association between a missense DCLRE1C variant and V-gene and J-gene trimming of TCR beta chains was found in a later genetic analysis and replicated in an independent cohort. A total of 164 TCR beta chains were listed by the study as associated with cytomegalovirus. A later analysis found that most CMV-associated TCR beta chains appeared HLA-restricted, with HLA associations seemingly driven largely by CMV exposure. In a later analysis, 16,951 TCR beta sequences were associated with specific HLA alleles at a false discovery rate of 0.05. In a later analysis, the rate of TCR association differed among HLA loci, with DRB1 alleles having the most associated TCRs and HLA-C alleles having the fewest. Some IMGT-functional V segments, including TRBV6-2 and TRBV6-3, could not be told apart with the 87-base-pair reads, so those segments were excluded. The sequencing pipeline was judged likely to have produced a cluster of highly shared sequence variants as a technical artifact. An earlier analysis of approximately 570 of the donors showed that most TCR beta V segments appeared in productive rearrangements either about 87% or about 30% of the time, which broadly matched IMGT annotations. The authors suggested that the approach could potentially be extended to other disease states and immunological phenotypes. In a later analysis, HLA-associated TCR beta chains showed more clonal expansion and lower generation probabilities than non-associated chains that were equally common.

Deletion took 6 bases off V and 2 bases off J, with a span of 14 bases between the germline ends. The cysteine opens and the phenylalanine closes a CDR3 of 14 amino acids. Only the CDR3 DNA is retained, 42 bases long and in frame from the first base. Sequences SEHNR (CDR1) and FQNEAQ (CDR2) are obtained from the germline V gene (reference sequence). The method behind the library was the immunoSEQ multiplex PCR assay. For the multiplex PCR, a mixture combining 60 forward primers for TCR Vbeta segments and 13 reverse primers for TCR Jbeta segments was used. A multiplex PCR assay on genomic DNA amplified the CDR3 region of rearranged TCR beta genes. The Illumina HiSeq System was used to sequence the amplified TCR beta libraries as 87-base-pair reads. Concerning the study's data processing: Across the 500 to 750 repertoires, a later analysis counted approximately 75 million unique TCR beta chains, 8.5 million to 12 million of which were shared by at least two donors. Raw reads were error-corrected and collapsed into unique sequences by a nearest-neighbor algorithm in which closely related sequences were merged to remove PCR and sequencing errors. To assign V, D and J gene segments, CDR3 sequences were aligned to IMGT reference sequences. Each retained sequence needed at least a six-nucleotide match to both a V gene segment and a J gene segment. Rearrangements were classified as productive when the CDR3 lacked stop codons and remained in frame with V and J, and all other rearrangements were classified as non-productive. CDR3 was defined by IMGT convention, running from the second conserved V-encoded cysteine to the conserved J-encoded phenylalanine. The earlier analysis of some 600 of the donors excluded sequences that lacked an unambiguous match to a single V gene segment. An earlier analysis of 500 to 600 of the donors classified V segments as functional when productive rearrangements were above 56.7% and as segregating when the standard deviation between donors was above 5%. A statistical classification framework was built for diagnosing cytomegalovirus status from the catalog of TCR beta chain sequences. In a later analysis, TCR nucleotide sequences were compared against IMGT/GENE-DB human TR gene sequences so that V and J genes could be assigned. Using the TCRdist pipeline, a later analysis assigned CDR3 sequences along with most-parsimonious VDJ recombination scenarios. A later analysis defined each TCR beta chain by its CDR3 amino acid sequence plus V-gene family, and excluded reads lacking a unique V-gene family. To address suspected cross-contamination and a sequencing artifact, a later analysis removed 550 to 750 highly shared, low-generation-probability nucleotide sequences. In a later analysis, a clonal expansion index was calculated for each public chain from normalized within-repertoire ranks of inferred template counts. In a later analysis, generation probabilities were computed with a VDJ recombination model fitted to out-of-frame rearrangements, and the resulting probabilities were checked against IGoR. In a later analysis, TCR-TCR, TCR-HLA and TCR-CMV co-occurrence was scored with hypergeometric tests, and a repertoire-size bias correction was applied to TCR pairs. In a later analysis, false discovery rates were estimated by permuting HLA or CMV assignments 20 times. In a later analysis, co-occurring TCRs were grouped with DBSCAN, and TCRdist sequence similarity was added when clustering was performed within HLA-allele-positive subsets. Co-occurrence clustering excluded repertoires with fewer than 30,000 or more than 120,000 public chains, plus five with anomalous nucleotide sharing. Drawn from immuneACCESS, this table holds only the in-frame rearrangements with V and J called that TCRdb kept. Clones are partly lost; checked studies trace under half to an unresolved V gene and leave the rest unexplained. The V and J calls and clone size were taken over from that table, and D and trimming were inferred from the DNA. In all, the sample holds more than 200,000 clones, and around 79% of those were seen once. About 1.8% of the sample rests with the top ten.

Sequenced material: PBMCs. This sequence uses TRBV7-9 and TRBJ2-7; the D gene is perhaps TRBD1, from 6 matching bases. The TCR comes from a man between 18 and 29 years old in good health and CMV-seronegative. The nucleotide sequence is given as TGTGCCAGCAGTTCCCGACAGGCCACCTACGAGCAGTACTTC. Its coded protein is CASSSRQATYEQYF.